The clone carrying this TCR beta chain has only one observation. The template for TCR beta VDJ and CDR3 sequence profiling was genomic DNA. TCRdb independently ran MiXCR on the reads; one entry per CDR3 protein. The profile shows 150,000 to 200,000 distinct CDR3 sequences, around 60% of them singletons. This record comes from a study of CD8+CD57+ T cells in acquired aplastic anemia. This CDR3 has 14 residues. V lost 4 bases and J 7 bases, leaving 20 bases between the germline ends. Germline V gene lookup returns CDR1 DFQATT and CDR2 SNEGSKA (reference sequence). Sequencing was done on a sample of sorted CD4+, CD8+, or CD8+CD57+ T cells (not recorded which) from PBMCs. The chain couples TRBV20-1 to TRBJ2-7, with D perhaps matching TRBD2 (6 bases). The sequence was obtained from a human donor in good health. CDR3: CSAKEGPRVGEQYF. The CDR3 DNA reads TGCAGTGCTAAGGAGGGACCCAGGGTTGGGGAGCAGTACTTC.